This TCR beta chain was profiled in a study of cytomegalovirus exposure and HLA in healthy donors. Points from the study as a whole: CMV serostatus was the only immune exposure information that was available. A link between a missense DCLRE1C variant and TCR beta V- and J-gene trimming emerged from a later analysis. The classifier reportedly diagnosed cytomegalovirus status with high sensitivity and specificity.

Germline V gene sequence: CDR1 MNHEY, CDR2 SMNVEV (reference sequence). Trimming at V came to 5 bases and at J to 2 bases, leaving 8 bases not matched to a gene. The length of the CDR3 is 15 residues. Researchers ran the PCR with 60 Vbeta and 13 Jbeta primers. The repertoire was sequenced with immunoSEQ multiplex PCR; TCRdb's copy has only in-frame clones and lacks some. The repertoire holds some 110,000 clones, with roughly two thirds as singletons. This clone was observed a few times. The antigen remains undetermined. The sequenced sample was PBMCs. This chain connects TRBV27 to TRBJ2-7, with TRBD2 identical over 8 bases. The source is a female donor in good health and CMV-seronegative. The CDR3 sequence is CASSKLAAAPYEQYF. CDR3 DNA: TGTGCCAGCAGTAAACTAGCGGCCGCCCCCTACGAGCAGTACTTC.